Presented here are 7 T cell receptor beta chains from one specimen sequenced in a study of identical twins. TCRdb used MiXCR to reprocess the 5' RACE reads, holding one entry per CDR3 protein. The repertoire consists of 500,000 or so distinct CDR3 sequences, with 13% to 15% occurring once and the leading ten covering 0.5% to 0.65%. The sample was also reused in another study, on yellow fever vaccine responses in identical twins.

The sequencing input was CD4+ T cells sorted from blood. These receptors originate from a woman between 18 and 30 years old in good health.

There are a few counts of this clonotype. V gene TRBV7-2 combines with J gene TRBJ1-2, with 8 bases identical to TRBD1. Germline V gene sequence: CDR1 SGHTA, CDR2 FQGNSA. V lost 3 bases to trimming and J lost 2 bases; unmatched junction nucleotides: 5. The CDR3 is made up of 15 amino acids. DNA for the CDR3: TGTGCCAGCAGCTTGGACAGGGCTATAAACTATGGCTACACCTTC. Translation: CASSLDRAINYGYTF. The full variable domain, completed using reference TRBV7-2 and TRBJ1-2, is GAGVSQSPSNKVTEKGKDVELRCDPISGHTALYWYRQSLGQGLEFLIYFQGNSAPDKSGLPSDRFSAERTGGSVSTLTIQRTQQEDSAVYLCASSLDRAINYGYTFGSGTRLTVV.

The sample holds a few counts of this clonotype. The chain joins TRBV3-1 to TRBJ2-3; D remains ambiguous. The germline V and J ends were trimmed by 6 bases and 5 bases, with 15 bases remaining between them. This CDR3 spans 14 amino acids. The germline gives CDR1 LGHDT, CDR2 YNNKEL (reference sequence). As DNA, the CDR3 is TGTGCCAGCAGGGGTGTCCTAGACGAAGATACGCAGTATTTT. Protein sequence: CASRGVLDEDTQYF.

This clonotype was counted at least ten times. The chain uses TRBV29-1 and TRBJ2-5; no reliable D call. The germline CDR1 and CDR2 sequences are SQVTM and ANQGSEA. Trimming cost V 3 bases and J 7 bases, with 12 bases left between them. The CDR3 has 12 residues. The CDR3 loop reads CSVEGGVTTQYF. CDR3 nucleotide sequence: TGCAGCGTTGAGGGTGGGGTCACGACCCAGTACTTC.

This clonotype was observed at least ten times. The rearrangement uses TRBV2 and TRBJ2-1; perhaps TRBD1 as D (6 bases). This CDR3 has 17 residues. Per germline, CDR1 SNHLY and CDR2 FYNNEI. V shed 4 bases and J shed 0 bases, with 16 bases lying between them. The CDR3, as DNA: TGTGCCAGCAGTGCCCTACAGGGCTTGAGCTCCTACAATGAGCAGTTCTTC. This codes for CASSALQGLSSYNEQFF.

The sample holds a few counts of this clonotype. V usage is TRBV5-1 and J usage is TRBJ2-7; the D is unclear. The CDR3 consists of 15 residues. V lost 0 bases, J lost 4 bases, and 14 bases lay in between. The germline V gene encodes CDR1 SGHRS and CDR2 YFSETQ. The CDR3 nucleotides are TGCGCCAGCAGCTTGGATTCGTTTGGGGTTTACGAGCAGTACTTC. As protein: CASSLDSFGVYEQYF. Full variable domain (remainder filled in from reference TRBV5-1 and TRBJ2-7): KAGVTQTPRYLIKTRGQQVTLSCSPISGHRSVSWYQQTPGQGLQFLFEYFSETQRNKGNFPGRFSGRQFSNSRSEMNVSTLELGDSALYLCASSLDSFGVYEQYFGPGTRLTVT.

The V call is TRBV25-1, the J call TRBJ2-3; TRBD2 might be the D (5 bases). Germline V gene data show CDR1 as MGHDK and CDR2 as SYGVNS. V lost 7 bases and J 1 base, leaving 15 bases between the germline ends. This CDR3 is 15 amino acids long. The chain's CDR3 is CASNSDSWRTDTQYF. CDR3 nucleotides: TGTGCCAGCAACTCGGACTCATGGCGCACAGATACGCAGTATTTT. Supplemented by reference TRBV25-1 and TRBJ2-3, the full variable domain reads EADIYQTPRYLVIGTGKKITLECSQTMGHDKMYWYQQDPGMELHLIHYSYGVNSTEKGDLSSESTVSRIRTEHFPLTLESARPSHTSQYLCASNSDSWRTDTQYFGPGTRLTVL.

This clonotype was seen more than once but under ten times. The rearrangement links TRBV5-6 to TRBJ1-4, with D possibly being TRBD1 (6 bases). Germline CDR1 and CDR2: SGHDT and YYEEEE. The V and J ends lost 4 bases and 10 bases respectively, with 17 bases between them. The CDR3 sequence is 14 residues long. The DNA for the CDR3 is TGTGCCAGCAGCCAGACAGGTCCCGGGGGAAAACTGTTTTTT. Protein: CASSQTGPGGKLFF.